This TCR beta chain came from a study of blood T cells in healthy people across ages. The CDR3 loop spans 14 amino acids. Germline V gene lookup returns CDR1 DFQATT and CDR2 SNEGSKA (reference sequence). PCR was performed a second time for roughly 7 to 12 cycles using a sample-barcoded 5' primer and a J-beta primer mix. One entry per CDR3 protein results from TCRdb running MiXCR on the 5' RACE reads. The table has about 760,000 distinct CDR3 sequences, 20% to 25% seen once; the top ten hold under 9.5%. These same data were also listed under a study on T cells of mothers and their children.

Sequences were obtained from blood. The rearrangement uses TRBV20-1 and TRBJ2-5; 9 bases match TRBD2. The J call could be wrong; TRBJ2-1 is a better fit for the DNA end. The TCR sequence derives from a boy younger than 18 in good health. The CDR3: CSAQPGLAFNEQFF. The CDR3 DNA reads TGCAGTGCCCAACCGGGACTAGCTTTCAATGAGCAGTTCTTC.